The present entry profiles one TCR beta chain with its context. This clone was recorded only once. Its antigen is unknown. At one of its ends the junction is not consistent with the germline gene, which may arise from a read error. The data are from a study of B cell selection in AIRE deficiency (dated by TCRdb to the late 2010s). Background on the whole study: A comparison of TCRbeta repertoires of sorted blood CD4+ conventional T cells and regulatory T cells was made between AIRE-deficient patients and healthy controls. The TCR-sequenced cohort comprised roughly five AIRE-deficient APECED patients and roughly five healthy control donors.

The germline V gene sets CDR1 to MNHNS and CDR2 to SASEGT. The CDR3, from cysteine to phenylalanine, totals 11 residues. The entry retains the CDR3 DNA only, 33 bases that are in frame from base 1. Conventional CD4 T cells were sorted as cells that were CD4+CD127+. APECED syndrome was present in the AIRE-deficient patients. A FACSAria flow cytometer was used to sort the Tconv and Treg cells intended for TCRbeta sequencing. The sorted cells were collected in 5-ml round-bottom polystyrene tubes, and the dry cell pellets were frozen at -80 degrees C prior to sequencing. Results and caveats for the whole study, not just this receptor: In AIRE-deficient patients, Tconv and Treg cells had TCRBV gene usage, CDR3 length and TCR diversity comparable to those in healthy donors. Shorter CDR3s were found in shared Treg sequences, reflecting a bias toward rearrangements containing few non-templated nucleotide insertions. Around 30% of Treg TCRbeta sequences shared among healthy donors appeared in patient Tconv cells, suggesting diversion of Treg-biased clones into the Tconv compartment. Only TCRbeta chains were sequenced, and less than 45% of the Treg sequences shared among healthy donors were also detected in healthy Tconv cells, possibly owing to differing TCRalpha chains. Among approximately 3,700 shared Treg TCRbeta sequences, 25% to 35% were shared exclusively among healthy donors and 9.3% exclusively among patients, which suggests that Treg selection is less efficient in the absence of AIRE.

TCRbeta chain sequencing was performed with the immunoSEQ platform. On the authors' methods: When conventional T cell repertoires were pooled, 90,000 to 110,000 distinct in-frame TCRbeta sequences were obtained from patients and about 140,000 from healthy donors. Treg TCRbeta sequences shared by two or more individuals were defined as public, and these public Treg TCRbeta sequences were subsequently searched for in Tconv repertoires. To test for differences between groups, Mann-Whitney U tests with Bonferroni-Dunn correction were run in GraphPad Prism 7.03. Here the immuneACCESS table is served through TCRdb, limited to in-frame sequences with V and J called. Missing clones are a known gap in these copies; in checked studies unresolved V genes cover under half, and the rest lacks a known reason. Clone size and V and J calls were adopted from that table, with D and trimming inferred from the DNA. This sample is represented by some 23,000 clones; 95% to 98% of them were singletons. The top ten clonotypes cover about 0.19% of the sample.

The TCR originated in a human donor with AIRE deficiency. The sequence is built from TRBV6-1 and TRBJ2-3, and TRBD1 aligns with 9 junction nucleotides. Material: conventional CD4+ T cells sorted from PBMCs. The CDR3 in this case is CASSAGTGWHF. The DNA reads TGTGCCAGCAGTGCCGGGACAGGGTGGCATTTT.